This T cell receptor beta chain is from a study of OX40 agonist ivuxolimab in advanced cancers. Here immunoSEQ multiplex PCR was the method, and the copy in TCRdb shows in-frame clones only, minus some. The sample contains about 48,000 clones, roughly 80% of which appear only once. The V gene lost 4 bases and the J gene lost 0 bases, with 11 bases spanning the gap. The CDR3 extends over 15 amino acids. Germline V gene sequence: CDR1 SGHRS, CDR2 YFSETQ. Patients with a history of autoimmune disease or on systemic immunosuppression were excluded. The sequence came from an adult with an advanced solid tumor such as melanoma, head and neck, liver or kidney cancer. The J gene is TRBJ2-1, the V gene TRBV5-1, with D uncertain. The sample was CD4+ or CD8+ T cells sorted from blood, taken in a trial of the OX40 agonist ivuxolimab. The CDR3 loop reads CASSLLTSSYNEQFF. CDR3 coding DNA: TGCGCCAGCAGCCTACTGACGAGCTCCTACAATGAGCAGTTCTTC.